This T cell receptor beta chain was retrieved from a study of graft-versus-host responses after intestinal transplantation. About the research overall: Recipients uniformly received anti-thymocyte globulin induction, followed by tacrolimus and steroids for three to four years. Notes on the study in general: Marrow from the recipient contained GvH clones, some of which had appeared first in ileum or blood. Levels of circulating GvH clones at their peak were associated with early post-transplant HvG declines.

V lost 4 bases, J lost 4 bases, and 11 bases lay in between. Germline-derived CDR1 and CDR2 are LGHNA and YSLEER. This CDR3 has 13 amino acids. Responder cells labeled with CFSE (about 200,000) were co-plated with irradiated stimulator cells labeled with violet dye (about 200,000). CD4 and CD8 responders that proliferated in the reaction were FACS-sorted. Sequencing used immunoSEQ multiplex PCR; TCRdb keeps in-frame clones, though not all of them. The top ten hold approximately 9.6% of the sample, which has 23,000 or so clones, 25% to 35% seen once. Sequenced material: alloreactive CD8+ T cells from a mixed lymphocyte reaction culture, taken before intestinal transplant. Stated subset: CFSE-low proliferating T cells sorted from roughly six-day pre-transplant mixed lymphocyte reaction (GvH or HvG direction). This rearrangement joins TRBV4-3 to TRBJ2-7; D is ambiguous. This clonotype was obtained from a human patient who received an intestinal transplant. CDR3 amino acids: CASSPSTYYEQYF. The CDR3 region has the DNA TGCGCCAGCAGCCCCTCTACATATTACGAGCAGTACTTC.